Following are 21 T cell receptor beta chains from one sample sequenced in a study of blood T cell repertoires in COVID-19. Clones were read by immunoSEQ multiplex PCR, and TCRdb kept only the in-frame ones, dropping some. This table has roughly 240,000 clones, about 88% appearing once. Specimen: peripheral blood. These receptors originate from a man between 18 and 35 years old with active or convalescent COVID-19.

The chain carries TRBV7-9 and TRBJ1-1, with 9 nucleotides matching TRBD1. CDR3 length: 16 residues. The trim removed 5 bases at V and 10 bases at J, leaving 17 bases unmatched. Germline CDR1 is SEHNR and CDR2 is FQNEAQ (reference sequence). CDR3 sequence reads: CASSEADRGPPITAFF. The CDR3 DNA reads as TGTGCCAGCAGCGAAGCGGACAGGGGTCCCCCAATCACAGCTTTCTTT.

CDR3 residues: CASSGQGVYGYTF. CDR3 nucleotides: TGTGCCAGCAGCGGACAGGGTGTCTATGGCTACACCTTC. The rearrangement joins TRBV5-4 to TRBJ1-2, with 8 bases that match TRBD1. Germline V CDR1 and CDR2: SGHNT, YYREEE (reference sequence). The CDR3 contains 13 residues. With 4 bases clipped from V and 4 bases from J, the junction kept 3 bases outside the gene matches.

This rearrangement joins TRBV5-6 to TRBJ2-1, with 14 bases that match TRBD2. The germline gives CDR1 SGHDT, CDR2 YYEEEE. V gave up 2 bases and J gave up 3 bases; unmatched junction bases: 10. The CDR3 loop spans 19 amino acids. The CDR3 DNA follows: TGTGCCAGCAGCTTAAATATTGGGACTAGCGGGGGATACTACAATGAGCAGTTCTTC. Protein product: CASSLNIGTSGGYYNEQFF.

The chain recombines TRBV19 with TRBJ2-1; possibly TRBD2 for D (6 bases). The V gene's germline CDR1 is LNHDA and CDR2 SQIVND (reference sequence). The CDR3 is made up of 14 amino acids. V lost 0 bases to trimming and J lost 10 bases, with 13 bases between them. This CDR3 reads CASSIDRGGTEQFF. The CDR3 DNA reads TGTGCCAGTAGTATAGATCGGGGCGGGACGGAGCAGTTCTTC.

This sequence joins TRBV20-1 and TRBJ2-1; D remains unclear. In germline, CDR1 is DFQATT, CDR2 SNEGSKA (reference sequence). Deletions cut 5 bases from V and 9 bases from J, with 11 bases between. This CDR3 is 11 amino acids long. CDR3 region: CSAQRTPEQFF. The CDR3 DNA sequence: TGCAGTGCTCAAAGAACTCCTGAGCAGTTCTTC.

This chain uses TRBV24-1 with TRBJ1-2, with unresolved D. Trimming removed 4 bases from V and 5 bases from J, with 7 bases in between. The CDR3 contains 12 residues. From germline, CDR1 is KGHDR and CDR2 SFDVKD. The CDR3 nucleotides read TGTGCCACCAGTGACCCCTTTTATGGCTACACCTTC. Translated: CATSDPFYGYTF.

The chain couples TRBV7-8 to TRBJ2-2; 7 bases match TRBD1. Germline trimming cut 6 bases from V and 5 bases from J; bases unmatched to any gene: 9. The CDR3 totals 15 residues. Germline V gene sequence: CDR1 SGHVS, CDR2 FQNEAQ. The CDR3 DNA reads TGTGCCAGCAGTCGGGACAGACATAGAACCGGGGAGCTGTTTTTT. Encoded protein: CASSRDRHRTGELFF.

The V call is TRBV11-3, the J call TRBJ1-3; 8 bases agree with TRBD1. J was trimmed by 7 bases and V by 5 bases; bases with no gene match: 7. The CDR3 is made up of 14 amino acids. The germline V gene encodes CDR1 SGHNT and CDR2 YENEEA. CDR3 sequence: CASSIGQGLNTIYF. The CDR3 bases are TGTGCCAGCAGCATAGGACAGGGCCTGAACACCATATATTTT.

This rearrangement joins TRBV12-3 or TRBV12-4 to TRBJ1-2; D gene uncertain. Trimming shortened V by 0 bases and J by 7 bases, and 9 bases separated the two germline ends. The CDR3 contains 13 residues. The CDR3 DNA is TGTGCCAGCAGTTTAGCGATTCAGGTTGGCTACACCTTC. Translation gives CASSLAIQVGYTF.

The chain couples TRBV18 to TRBJ2-1; D perhaps matches TRBD1 (5 bases). Germline values: CDR1 KGHSH, CDR2 LQKENI. This CDR3 has 18 residues. Trimming removed 6 bases from V and 0 bases from J, with 21 bases in between. The CDR3 region is CASSHQVGLPGSYNEQFF. In nucleotides, the CDR3 is TGTGCCAGCTCCCACCAGGTGGGGCTCCCAGGCTCCTACAATGAGCAGTTCTTC.

The chain links TRBV4-1 to TRBJ2-1, with TRBD1 identical over 7 bases. The CDR3 runs 16 residues. CDR1 and CDR2 (germline): MGHRA, YSYEKL. Losses at the gene ends were 3 bases for V and 2 bases for J; bases not matched to a gene: 7. In nucleotides, the CDR3 is TGCGCCAGCAGCCAGAAGACAGGGACACCCTACAATGAGCAGTTCTTC. Its translation is CASSQKTGTPYNEQFF.

J is TRBJ2-7 and V is TRBV10-3, with D possibly being TRBD1 (5 bases). The CDR3 spans 14 residues. V lost 10 bases and J lost 0, with 16 bases in between. The V gene's germline CDR1 is ENHRY and CDR2 SYGVKD. The CDR3 reads CATVAGGHSYEQYF. The DNA of the CDR3 is TGTGCCACCGTCGCCGGCGGACACTCCTACGAGCAGTACTTC.

The V call is TRBV9, the J call TRBJ2-4, with TRBD2 identical over 8 bases. Trimming at V came to 0 bases and at J to 1 base, leaving 6 bases not matched to a gene. CDR3 length: 17 amino acids. The germline CDR1 and CDR2 sequences are SGDLS and YYNGEE. CDR3 nucleotides: TGTGCCAGCAGCGTAGGGGATAGCGGGACTGCCAAAAACATTCAGTACTTC. This codes for CASSVGDSGTAKNIQYF.

This sequence joins TRBV28 and TRBJ1-1; D gene unclear. Germline V CDR1 and CDR2: MDHEN, SYDVKM. V lost 6 bases and J 5 bases, leaving 10 bases between the germline ends. The CDR3 sequence is 12 residues long. CDR3 nucleotides: TGTGCCAGCAGCCTAGGATTGACTGAAGCTTTCTTT. Its translation is CASSLGLTEAFF. The entire variable domain, with the rest obtained from reference TRBV28 and TRBJ1-1, is as follows: DVKVTQSSRYLVKRTGEKVFLECVQDMDHENMFWYRQDPGLGLRLIYFSYDVKMKEKGDIPEGYSVSREKKERFSLILESASTNQTSMYLCASSLGLTEAFFGQGTRLTVV.

This chain links TRBV5-7 with TRBJ2-1, with 7 positions matching TRBD2. TRBV5-7 carries the ORF label, with uncertain function. The V and J ends lost 0 bases and 0 bases, in that order; junction bases with no gene match: 9. This CDR3 spans 18 amino acids. The CDR3 region has the DNA TGTGCCAGCAGCTTGGATGGGCGGGAGCCTAGCTCCTACAATGAGCAGTTCTTC. It codes for CASSLDGREPSSYNEQFF.

This clone was detected only once. This chain uses TRBV4-1 with TRBJ1-5, with 7 bases aligning to TRBD1. J lost 6 bases, V lost 4 bases, and 3 bases had no gene match. Germline CDR1 reads MGHRA; CDR2 reads YSYEKL. This CDR3 is built from 13 residues. CDR3 nucleotides: TGCGCCAGCAGCCTAGGGACAGTTCAGCCCCAGCATTTT. Translated, it gives CASSLGTVQPQHF.

The chain links TRBV28 to TRBJ2-7; TRBD1 matches 9 bases. The V gene end was trimmed by 3 bases and the J gene end by 5 bases; junction bases not matched to a gene: 2. CDR3 length equals 13 residues. Germline CDR1 MDHEN, CDR2 SYDVKM. CDR3 nucleotide sequence: TGTGCCAGCAGTTTCCGGGACAGGGACGAGCAGTACTTC. The encoded protein is CASSFRDRDEQYF.

The chain uses TRBV7-9 and TRBJ2-3, with D perhaps matching TRBD1 (6 bases). The CDR3 has 19 amino acids. V was cut by 5 bases and J by 5 bases, with 29 bases left in between. Per germline, CDR1 SEHNR and CDR2 FQNEAQ (reference sequence). In nucleotides, the CDR3 is TGTGCCAGCAGCCAGACCGAACCACAGGGCAGGGAGCAGGAAGATACGCAGTATTTT. As protein: CASSQTEPQGREQEDTQYF. Variable domain in full (rest from reference TRBV7-9 and TRBJ2-3): DTGVSQNPRHKITKRGQNVTFRCDPISEHNRLYWYRQTLGQGPEFLTYFQNEAQLEKSRLLSDRFSAERPKGSFSTLEIQRTEQGDSAMYLCASSQTEPQGREQEDTQYFGPGTRLTVL.

The V and J genes are TRBV12-3 or TRBV12-4 and TRBJ2-7, with D uncertain. This CDR3 has 12 amino acids. V lost 6 bases and J lost 4, with 10 bases in between. As DNA, the CDR3 is TGTGCCAGCAGGAGAAACCGATACGAGCAGTACTTC. Its translation is CASRRNRYEQYF.

The chain is built from TRBV10-3 and TRBJ2-1; possible D gene TRBD2, 7 bases. This CDR3 is built from 18 residues. Trimming cost V 5 bases and J 5 bases, with 25 bases left between them. Germline V lookup: CDR1 ENHRY, CDR2 SYGVKD. The chain's CDR3 is CAISNYPLGASGDNEQFF. DNA of the CDR3: TGTGCCATCAGTAACTACCCTTTGGGGGCTAGCGGAGACAATGAGCAGTTCTTC.

V and J are TRBV5-1 and TRBJ2-7; 9 positions agree with TRBD2. The CDR3 is made up of 17 amino acids. Per germline, CDR1 SGHRS and CDR2 YFSETQ. V gave up 2 bases and J gave up 7 bases; unmatched junction bases: 16. The CDR3: CASSFGTSLALQFEQYF. CDR3 in DNA: TGCGCCAGCAGCTTCGGGACTAGCCTAGCCCTGCAATTTGAGCAGTACTTC.